Listed below are T cell receptor beta chains from one sample, sequenced in a study of cytomegalovirus exposure and HLA in healthy donors. Some clones are missing from TCRdb's copy, which holds only in-frame ones; the method was immunoSEQ multiplex PCR. The repertoire holds about 90,000 clones, with 70% to 85% as singletons. Sample: PBMCs. These receptors were obtained from a man aged 30 to 45 in good health and CMV-seronegative. Each CDR3 is given with its conserved first and last residue. A D gene is named only where the DNA matches it firmly. Part of the rows lack a size; the others show once, few, many or a class for expanded clones.

V gene	J gene	clone size	D gene	CDR3 protein	CDR3 DNA
TRBV9	TRBJ2-5	-	-	CASSVVAGEETQYF	TGTGCCAGCAGCGTAGTAGCCGGGGAGGAGACCCAGTACTTC
TRBV9	TRBJ1-2	-	TRBD1	CASSPRQGRDGYTF	TGTGCCAGCAGCCCCCGACAGGGTCGAGATGGCTACACCTTC
TRBV9	TRBJ2-1	-	-	CASSVLPAAESEQFF	TGTGCCAGCAGCGTCCTCCCAGCGGCGGAGAGTGAGCAGTTCTTC
TRBV6-1	TRBJ2-7	once	-	CASSEDWFYEQYF	TGTGCCAGCAGTGAGGACTGGTTCTACGAGCAGTACTTC
TRBV5-1	TRBJ1-1	-	TRBD1	CASSIGTAEAFF	TGCGCCAGCAGCATAGGGACAGCGGAAGCTTTCTTT
TRBV19	TRBJ1-1	-	TRBD1	CASSIDRGVNTEAFF	TGTGCCAGTAGTATCGACAGGGGGGTGAACACTGAAGCTTTCTTT
TRBV10-3	TRBJ1-1	-	-	CAIRPGGQNTEAFF	TGTGCCATCAGACCTGGAGGCCAGAACACTGAAGCTTTCTTT
TRBV7-9	TRBJ2-7	-	-	CASSSLGELLGKEQYF	TGTGCCAGCAGCTCCCTAGGGGAACTCCTGGGCAAAGAGCAGTACTTC
TRBV9	TRBJ1-5	-	-	CASSVDSNPSSNQPQHF	TGTGCCAGCAGCGTAGACTCGAACCCATCGAGCAATCAGCCCCAGCATTTT
TRBV29-1	TRBJ2-1	-	TRBD1	CSVSHRGDNEQFF	TGCAGCGTTTCCCACAGGGGGGACAATGAGCAGTTCTTC
TRBV7-3	TRBJ1-1	-	-	CASSLTGASGTEAFF	TGTGCCAGCAGCTTAACAGGGGCGTCGGGCACTGAAGCTTTCTTT
TRBV9	TRBJ1-1	-	TRBD1	CASSVGTTGGNTEAFF	TGTGCCAGCAGCGTAGGAACGACAGGGGGCAACACTGAAGCTTTCTTT
TRBV19	TRBJ2-4	-	TRBD1	CASSPGTGRLAKNIQYF	TGTGCCAGTAGTCCGGGGACAGGGAGGCTAGCCAAAAACATTCAGTACTTC
TRBV5-1	TRBJ1-1	few	TRBD1	CASSSWTGTEAFF	TGCGCCAGCAGCTCTTGGACAGGCACTGAAGCTTTCTTT
TRBV9	TRBJ2-6	-	TRBD1	CASSVWDRGFPGANVLTF	TGTGCCAGCAGCGTTTGGGACAGGGGGTTTCCTGGGGCCAACGTCCTGACTTTC
TRBV11-3	TRBJ2-1	-	TRBD1	CASSSSQGVSYNEQFF	TGTGCCAGCAGCTCGTCACAGGGGGTGAGCTACAATGAGCAGTTCTTC
TRBV25-1	TRBJ2-6	-	-	CASSEGHSSRANVLTF	TGTGCCAGCAGTGAAGGACATTCTTCTCGGGCCAACGTCCTGACTTTC
TRBV28	TRBJ2-7	-	-	CASSLKGPYEQYF	TGTGCCAGCAGTTTAAAGGGGCCCTACGAGCAGTACTTC
TRBV10-2	TRBJ1-2	-	-	CASTRAGENYGYTF	TGCGCCAGCACGCGGGCAGGAGAGAACTATGGCTACACCTTC
TRBV5-1	TRBJ2-7	-	TRBD1	CASSLGGTGVYEQYF	TGCGCCAGCAGCTTGGGCGGGACAGGGGTCTACGAGCAGTACTTC